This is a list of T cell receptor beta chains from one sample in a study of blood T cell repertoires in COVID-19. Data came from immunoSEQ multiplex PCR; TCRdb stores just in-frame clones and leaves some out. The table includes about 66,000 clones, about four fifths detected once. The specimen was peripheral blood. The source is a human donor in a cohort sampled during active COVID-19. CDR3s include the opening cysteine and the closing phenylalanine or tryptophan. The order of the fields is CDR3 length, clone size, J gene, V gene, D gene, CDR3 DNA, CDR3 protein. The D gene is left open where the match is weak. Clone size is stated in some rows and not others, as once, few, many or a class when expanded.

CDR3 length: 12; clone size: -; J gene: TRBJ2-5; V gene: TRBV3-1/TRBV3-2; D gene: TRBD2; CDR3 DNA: TGTGCCAGCAGCCGCGGGAGAGAGACCCAGTACTTC; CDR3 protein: CASSRGRETQYF
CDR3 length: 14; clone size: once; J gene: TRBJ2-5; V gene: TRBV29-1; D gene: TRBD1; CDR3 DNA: TGCAGCGTTGGGACGACAGGGGGAAGGGAGACCCAGTACTTC; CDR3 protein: CSVGTTGGRETQYF
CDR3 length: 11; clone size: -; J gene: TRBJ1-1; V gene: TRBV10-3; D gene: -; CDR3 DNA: TGTGCCATCGCAGGGTTGGGTGAAGCTTTCTTT; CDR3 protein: CAIAGLGEAFF
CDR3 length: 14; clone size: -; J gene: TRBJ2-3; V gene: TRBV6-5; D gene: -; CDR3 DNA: TGTGCCAGCAACAGAGGCGGGCTTAAAGATACGCAGTATTTT; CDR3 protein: CASNRGGLKDTQYF
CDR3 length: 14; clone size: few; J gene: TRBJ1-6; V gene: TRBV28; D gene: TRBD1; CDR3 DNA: TGTGCCAGCAGTTTCCCCCAGGGGGCTTCACCCCTCCACTTT; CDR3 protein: CASSFPQGASPLHF
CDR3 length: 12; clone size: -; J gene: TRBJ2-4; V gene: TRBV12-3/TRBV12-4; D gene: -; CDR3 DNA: TGTGCCAGCAGTGTCGACAGGAACATTCAGTACTTC; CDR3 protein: CASSVDRNIQYF
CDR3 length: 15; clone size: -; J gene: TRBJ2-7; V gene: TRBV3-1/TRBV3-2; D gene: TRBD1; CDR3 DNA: TGTGCCAGCAGCCAAGGTCGGGACAGGTCTTTATGGCAGTACTTC; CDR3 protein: CASSQGRDRSLWQYF
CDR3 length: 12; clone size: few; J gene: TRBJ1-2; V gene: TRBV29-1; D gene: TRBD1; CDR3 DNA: TGCAGCGGAGACAGGGGCGACTATGGCTACACCTTC; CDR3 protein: CSGDRGDYGYTF
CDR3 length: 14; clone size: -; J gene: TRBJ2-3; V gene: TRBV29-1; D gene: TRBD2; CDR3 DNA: TGCAGCGTTGTGGTAGCGGGAGGTACAGATACGCAGTATTTT; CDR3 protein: CSVVVAGGTDTQYF
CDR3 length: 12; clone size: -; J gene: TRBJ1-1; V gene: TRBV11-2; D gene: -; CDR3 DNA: TGTGCCAGCAGCTTCCGGAACACTGAAGCTTTCTTT; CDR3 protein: CASSFRNTEAFF
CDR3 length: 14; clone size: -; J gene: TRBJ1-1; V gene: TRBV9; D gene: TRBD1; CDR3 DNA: TGTGCCAGCAGCGTGACAGGGGACCTCACTGAAGCTTTCTTT; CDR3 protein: CASSVTGDLTEAFF
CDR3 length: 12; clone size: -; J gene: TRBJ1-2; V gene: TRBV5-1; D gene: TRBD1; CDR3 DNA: TGCGCCAGCAGCGAGACAGGGGATGGCTACACCTTC; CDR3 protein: CASSETGDGYTF
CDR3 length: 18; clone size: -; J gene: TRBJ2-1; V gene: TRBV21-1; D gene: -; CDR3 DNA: TGTGCCAGCAGCAAAGAAAATTGGAGTCTAGCGGGCCACAATGAGCAGTTCTTC; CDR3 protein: CASSKENWSLAGHNEQFF
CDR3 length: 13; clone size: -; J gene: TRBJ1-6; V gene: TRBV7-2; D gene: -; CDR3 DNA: TGTGCCAGCAGCTTAGTAGGGAGATCACCCCTCCACTTT; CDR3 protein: CASSLVGRSPLHF
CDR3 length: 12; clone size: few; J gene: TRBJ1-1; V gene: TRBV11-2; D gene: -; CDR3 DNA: TGTGCCAGCAGCTTAGACCTCGCTGAAGCTTTCTTT; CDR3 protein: CASSLDLAEAFF
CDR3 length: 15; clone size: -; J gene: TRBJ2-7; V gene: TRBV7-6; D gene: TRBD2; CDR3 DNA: TGTGCCAGCAGCCGGATTCCCGGGACTAGGGGCGAGCAGTACTTC; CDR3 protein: CASSRIPGTRGEQYF